The clone carrying this TCR beta chain showed up just once. This record comes from a study of blood T cell repertoires in COVID-19. The overall study: COVID-19 samples collected from the United States, Italy and Spain covered acute and convalescent phases. PBMCs, B-cell-depleted T cells, or T cells provided the cDNA or gDNA that made up the material.

V gave up 2 bases and J gave up 8 bases, with 12 bases separating them. The germline CDR1 and CDR2 sequences are MNHNY and SVGAGI (reference sequence). The CDR3 is 14 amino acids. In the original workflow: Reference gene primer amplification gave nucleated cell count estimates. Clones were read by immunoSEQ multiplex PCR, and TCRdb kept only the in-frame ones, dropping some. That table supplies the V and J calls and clone size; D and trimming were determined from the DNA. This sample has about 230,000 clones; approximately 80% occur once, and the top ten carry 6.5% to 9.5%. This sequence joins TRBV6-6 and TRBJ1-4; D might be TRBD1 (6 bases). The sample comprised peripheral blood. This clonotype was obtained from a woman older than 75 with COVID-19, enrolled during active disease. CDR3 DNA: TGTGCCAGCAGTTACAGGGGGTGGTGGGAAAAACTGTTTTTT. It yields the protein CASSYRGWWEKLFF.